The rows below give T cell receptor beta chains drawn from one sample of a study of regulatory T cells in long-lasting Graves disease. TCRdb ran MiXCR on the multiplex PCR reads and lists one entry per CDR3 protein. The sample contains roughly 490,000 distinct CDR3 sequences, 22% of which appear only once. Source: peripheral blood mononuclear cells (PBMCs), taken when the disease was refractory, from a patient treated with antithyroid drugs. The receptors here all came from a female donor with Graves disease. Each CDR3 is given with its conserved first and last residue. D genes are given only for firm matches. Rows give clone size only sometimes, using once, few, many, or a class for an expanded clone.

size	V	J	D	CDR3	DNA
few	TRBV29-1	TRBJ2-2	NA	CSVVPSRNTGELFF	TGCAGCGTTGTCCCTAGCCGAAACACCGGGGAGCTGTTTTTT
NA	TRBV19	TRBJ2-7	TRBD1	CATRQGSNLYEQYF	TGTGCCACTCGACAGGGGTCTAACCTCTACGAGCAGTACTTC
few	TRBV3-1	TRBJ1-5	NA	CASSQRGSQPQHF	TGTGCCAGCAGCCAAAGGGGGTCTCAGCCCCAGCATTTT
few	TRBV9	TRBJ2-2	TRBD1	CASSERQGEYAGELFF	TGTGCCAGCAGCGAAAGACAGGGTGAATATGCCGGGGAGCTGTTTTTT
few	TRBV18	TRBJ1-5	TRBD1	CASSPGQDQGAQHF	TGTGCCAGCTCACCGGGGCAGGACCAGGGGGCCCAGCATTTT
NA	TRBV20-1	TRBJ2-5	TRBD1	CSAEGQGRETQYF	TGCAGTGCTGAAGGACAGGGGAGGGAGACCCAGTACTTC
NA	TRBV28	TRBJ2-1	NA	CASTPPSGTSGYNEQFF	TGTGCCAGCACTCCCCCCTCCGGGACAAGCGGGTACAATGAGCAGTTCTTC
NA	TRBV9	TRBJ1-6	NA	CASSPEAQGRSPLHF	TGTGCCAGCAGCCCAGAGGCACAGGGACGGTCACCCCTCCACTTT
many	TRBV7-2	TRBJ1-1	TRBD1	CASNNRGANTEAFF	TGTGCCAGCAACAACAGGGGGGCTAACACTGAAGCTTTCTTT
NA	TRBV12-3/TRBV12-4	TRBJ1-2	NA	CASSPTWNYGYTF	TGTGCCAGCAGTCCCACATGGAACTATGGCTACACCTTC
many	TRBV19	TRBJ1-1	NA	CASHGDRGTEAFF	TGTGCCAGCCACGGGGATCGGGGGACTGAAGCTTTCTTT
many	TRBV6-5	TRBJ1-1	TRBD1	CASSYQQGTEAFF	TGTGCCAGCAGTTACCAACAGGGGACTGAAGCTTTCTTT
many	TRBV5-1	TRBJ1-1	NA	CASRYDQLTEAFF	TGCGCCAGCAGATACGACCAACTCACTGAAGCTTTCTTT
NA	TRBV4-3	TRBJ1-3	NA	CASSQDWGHGNTIYF	TGCGCCAGCAGCCAAGATTGGGGGCACGGAAACACCATATATTTT
NA	TRBV30	TRBJ2-5	NA	CAGDWSGVGETQYF	TGTGCCGGAGACTGGTCTGGGGTAGGGGAGACCCAGTACTTC
NA	TRBV13	TRBJ2-7	NA	CASRRDRGYEQYF	TGTGCCAGCAGGCGGGACAGAGGGTACGAGCAGTACTTC
few	TRBV19	TRBJ2-5	TRBD2	CASSMGQGGPETQYF	TGTGCCAGTAGTATGGGCCAGGGAGGGCCAGAGACCCAGTACTTC
many	TRBV3-1	TRBJ1-1	NA	CASSQATEAFF	TGTGCCAGCAGTCAGGCCACTGAAGCTTTCTTT
many	TRBV11-2	TRBJ2-2	TRBD2	CASSPPGGAVTGELFF	TGTGCCAGCAGCCCCCCGGGAGGGGCCGTCACCGGGGAGCTGTTTTTT
NA	TRBV5-1	TRBJ2-7	NA	CASSLRTAGEQYF	TGCGCCAGCAGCTTGCGGACAGCCGGCGAGCAGTACTTC
few	TRBV18	TRBJ1-1	NA	CASSQEANTEAFF	TGTGCCAGCTCACAAGAAGCGAACACTGAAGCTTTCTTT
many	TRBV18	TRBJ1-1	TRBD1	CASSHRDRDTEAFF	TGTGCCAGCTCACACCGGGACAGGGACACTGAAGCTTTCTTT
many	TRBV15	TRBJ1-2	NA	CATSRVGAANYGYTF	TGTGCCACCAGCAGAGTCGGCGCAGCTAACTATGGCTACACCTTC
once	TRBV9	TRBJ2-3	TRBD1	CASSVGQGGVTDTQYF	TGTGCCAGCAGCGTAGGTCAAGGGGGCGTCACAGATACGCAGTATTTT
NA	TRBV4-3	TRBJ1-4	TRBD1	CAILRGHQGENNEKLFF	TGCGCCATCCTAAGAGGTCACCAGGGGGAGAATAATGAAAAACTGTTTTTT
NA	TRBV4-1	TRBJ2-2	NA	CASSQSTANTGELFF	TGCGCCAGCAGCCAATCGACAGCTAACACCGGGGAGCTGTTTTTT
NA	TRBV10-3	TRBJ2-7	NA	CAISRDYEQYF	TGTGCCATCAGTCGGGACTACGAGCAGTACTTC
many	TRBV6-1	TRBJ1-1	NA	CASTQKVIAEAFF	TGTGCCAGCACCCAAAAGGTTATCGCTGAAGCTTTCTTT
few	TRBV11-1	TRBJ2-1	NA	CASSPLPNEQFF	TGTGCCAGCAGCCCCCTACCTAATGAGCAGTTCTTC
few	TRBV10-3	TRBJ1-3	NA	CAISGGTVPDTIYF	TGTGCCATCAGTGGGGGGACCGTACCGGACACCATATATTTT
NA	TRBV9	TRBJ2-7	TRBD1	CASSTGQGNSYEQYF	TGTGCCAGCAGTACGGGACAGGGAAACTCCTACGAGCAGTACTTC
few	TRBV7-6	TRBJ1-6	TRBD1	CASSQAPGQMNSPLHF	TGTGCCAGCAGCCAAGCGCCGGGACAGATGAATTCACCCCTCCACTTT
few	TRBV20-1	TRBJ1-5	NA	CSARDFGDPESNQPQHF	TGCAGTGCTAGAGATTTTGGGGACCCCGAAAGCAATCAGCCCCAGCATTTT
few	TRBV15	TRBJ1-5	NA	CATSRDWAGNNQPQHF	TGTGCCACCAGCAGAGATTGGGCGGGAAACAATCAGCCCCAGCATTTT
NA	TRBV29-1	TRBJ2-7	NA	CSVGVYNSYEQYF	TGCAGCGTCGGGGTTTACAACTCCTACGAGCAGTACTTC
many	TRBV28	TRBJ1-1	TRBD1	CASSSLPGTGGPEAFF	TGTGCCAGCAGTTCCCTTCCCGGGACAGGGGGCCCTGAAGCTTTCTTT